Here is one T cell receptor (beta chain) with its context. The antigen remains unidentified. The sample belongs to a study of cytomegalovirus exposure and HLA in healthy donors. Study-wide background: An early data release held tens of millions of unique TCRs from HLA-typed donors. Overall study findings and caveats: The authors considered a cluster of highly shared sequence variants likely to be a sequencing artifact. DRB1 showed the most TCR associations and HLA-C the fewest in a later analysis, as rates varied by HLA locus. For cytomegalovirus status, the classifier reportedly gave diagnoses with high specificity and sensitivity.

PCR was performed using 60 Vbeta and 13 Jbeta primers. Profiled with immunoSEQ multiplex PCR; TCRdb holds only in-frame clones, not every one. The sample consists of under 200,000 clones, roughly 90% of them appearing once. The length of the CDR3 is 16 residues. Trimming took 5 bases from V and 4 from J; bases not matched to a gene: 7. Germline V lookup: CDR1 SGHDT, CDR2 YYEEEE. Sequences were obtained from PBMCs. This sequence was found in a boy between 2 and 10 years old in good health and CMV-seronegative. V usage is TRBV5-6 and J usage is TRBJ1-3; 12 nucleotides match TRBD1. The CDR3 here is CASSPGTGGLGNTIYF. The CDR3 DNA reads as TGTGCCAGCAGTCCAGGGACAGGGGGCCTCGGAAACACCATATATTTT. Supplemented by reference TRBV5-6 and TRBJ1-3, the full variable domain reads DAGVTQSPTHLIKTRGQQVTLRCSPKSGHDTVSWYQQALGQGPQFIFQYYEEEERQRGNFPDRFSGHQFPNYSSELNVNALLLGDSALYLCASSPGTGGLGNTIYFGEGSWLTVV.